The 22 T cell receptor beta chains presented below share a single source sample, sequenced in a study of shared clonotypes between healthy human individuals. This table comes from immunoSEQ multiplex PCR, and its TCRdb copy is limited to in-frame clones, with some not included. The sample has under 600,000 clones; about 98% are singletons. Naive CD8 cells lacked CD45RO, underwent positive selection for CCR7 and left out terminally differentiated effector memory CD45RA+ cells. The sequenced material came from naive CD8+ T cells sorted from blood. The receptor set was obtained from a man aged 25 to 45 in good health.

The chain carries TRBV21-1 and TRBJ1-1. TRBV21-1 is a pseudogene. The CDR3 is made up of 15 amino acids. CDR3 DNA sequence: TGTGCCAGCAGCAAAGGGGGGACGGGGAACACTGAAGCTTTCTTT. Amino acid sequence: CASSKGGTGNTEAFF.

The gene calls are TRBV10-2 and TRBJ1-1; unclear D gene. The CDR3 consists of 13 residues. V shed 5 bases and J shed 8 bases, with 15 bases lying between them. Per germline, CDR1 WSHSY and CDR2 SAAADI. The CDR3 protein is CASSTKHGREAFF. In DNA form, the CDR3 reads TGCGCCAGCAGTACCAAGCACGGGCGGGAAGCTTTCTTT.

This clone was seen once. This chain links TRBV27 with TRBJ2-7; D remains unclear. CDR3 length: 17 residues. The germline CDR1 and CDR2 sequences are MNHEY and SMNVEV (reference sequence). V lost 2 bases, J lost 4 bases, and 21 bases lay in between. CDR3 coding DNA: TGTGCCAGCAGTTTACGTCCCCCCGCCTATCCGGTGTACGAGCAGTACTTC. Its translation: CASSLRPPAYPVYEQYF.

A note on this clone: Other DNA sequences within the sample encode an identical CDR3. This sequence joins TRBV9 and TRBJ2-1; 7 bases map to TRBD2. There are 15 residues in the CDR3. Germline V lookup: CDR1 SGDLS, CDR2 YYNGEE. After removal of 3 bases from V and 4 bases from J, the junction contained 7 bases not matched to a gene. The CDR3 bases are TGTGCCAGCAGCGCTAGCGGATCCTCGTACAATGAGCAGTTCTTC. This encodes CASSASGSSYNEQFF.

The V call is TRBV6-1, the J call TRBJ1-5; D might be TRBD1 (5 bases). V lost 4 bases and J 7 bases, leaving 20 bases between the germline ends. Per the germline V gene, CDR1 is MNHNS and CDR2 is SASEGT. This CDR3 region has 16 residues. CDR3 sequence reads: CASSGWFRVEEQPQHF. CDR3 DNA sequence: TGTGCCAGCAGTGGCTGGTTCAGGGTAGAGGAGCAGCCCCAGCATTTT.

The CDR3 coding sequence is TGTGCCACCCGACAGGGGACTAGCGGGAGGACGTTGGCGACCCAGTACTTC. The encoded protein is CATRQGTSGRTLATQYF. V usage is TRBV11-2 and J usage is TRBJ2-5; 15 nucleotides align to TRBD2. The CDR3 covers 17 residues. From germline, CDR1 is SGHAT and CDR2 FQNNGV. V was clipped by 10 bases and J by 7 bases; unmatched bases: 16.

The chain recombines TRBV15 with TRBJ2-1; the match to TRBD2 covers 8 bases. V shed 0 bases and J 4 bases; nucleotides not matched to a gene: 5. The CDR3 extends over 16 amino acids. Germline V gene lookup returns CDR1 LNHNV and CDR2 YYDKDF (reference sequence). The CDR3 DNA is TGTGCCACCAGCAGAGATTTAGGGACTAGATACAATGAGCAGTTCTTC. This gives the protein CATSRDLGTRYNEQFF. Full variable domain (missing parts from reference TRBV15 and TRBJ2-1): DAMVIQNPRYQVTQFGKPVTLSCSQTLNHNVMYWYQQKSSQAPKLLFHYYDKDFNNEADTPDNFQSRRPNTSFCFLDIRSPGLGDTAMYLCATSRDLGTRYNEQFFGPGTRLTVL.

The rearrangement uses TRBV5-1 and TRBJ2-7; a possible D gene is TRBD2 (6 bases). Germline assignment: CDR1 SGHRS and CDR2 YFSETQ. This CDR3 is 15 amino acids long. Trimming took 5 bases from V and 4 from J, leaving 19 bases between them. DNA for the CDR3: TGCGCCAGCAGTTCCACCCCCGGGGGTTTTTACGAGCAGTACTTC. This sequence encodes CASSSTPGGFYEQYF.

V is TRBV28 and J is TRBJ2-7; possible D gene TRBD1, 6 bases. Trimming removed 3 bases at V and 2 bases at J, with 11 bases between. CDR1 MDHEN and CDR2 SYDVKM come from the germline V gene. This CDR3 region has 14 residues. CDR3 protein: CASSFADSPYEQYF. In DNA form, the CDR3 reads TGTGCCAGCAGTTTTGCGGACAGCCCCTACGAGCAGTACTTC.

The V gene is TRBV7-8, the J gene TRBJ1-3; no clear D gene. Germline V lookup: CDR1 SGHVS, CDR2 FQNEAQ. Trimming left V 2 bases short and J 3 bases short, with 5 bases between. CDR3 length: 13 residues. In DNA form, the CDR3 reads TGTGCCAGCAGCTTACGAGATGGAAACACCATATATTTT. It yields the protein CASSLRDGNTIYF. Drawing the rest from reference TRBV7-8 and TRBJ1-3, the complete variable domain is GAGVSQSPRYKVAKRGQDVALRCDPISGHVSLFWYQQALGQGPEFLTYFQNEAQLDKSGLPSDRFFAERPEGSVSTLKIQRTQQEDSAVYLCASSLRDGNTIYFGEGSWLTVV.

This chain links TRBV28 with TRBJ2-1; a weak D match, TRBD2 (6 bases). The germline gives CDR1 MDHEN, CDR2 SYDVKM. V was pared by 6 bases and J by 1 base, with 13 bases between. This CDR3 comprises 15 residues. The CDR3 DNA sequence: TGTGCCAGCAGCACGGGACTCCTGTCCTACAATGAGCAGTTCTTC. This codes for CASSTGLLSYNEQFF.

The rearrangement links TRBV4-3 to TRBJ2-3; 7 bases map to TRBD2. Germline CDR1 is LGHNA and CDR2 is YSLEER. The CDR3 totals 17 residues. J was trimmed by 4 bases and V by 0 bases; bases with no gene match: 10. In DNA, the CDR3 is TGCGCCAGCAGCCAAGAAGTCCCTCCGCGGGAGTCAGATACGCAGTATTTT. As protein: CASSQEVPPRESDTQYF.

The chain joins TRBV28 to TRBJ2-7; D gene ambiguous. Germline CDR1 MDHEN, CDR2 SYDVKM. The CDR3 consists of 13 residues. With 2 bases removed from V and 4 bases from J, the gap between germline ends came to 9 bases. The chain's CDR3 is CASSLESGYEQYF. CDR3 in DNA: TGTGCCAGCAGTTTAGAAAGTGGATACGAGCAGTACTTC.

As regards this clone: At the DNA level, this CDR3 is encoded by other sequences in the same sample as well. The V and J genes are TRBV2 and TRBJ1-1; the D gene is possibly TRBD1 (6 bases). CDR3 size: 11 residues. CDR1 SNHLY and CDR2 FYNNEI come from the germline V gene. Trimming cost V 8 bases and J 6 bases, with 10 bases left between them. In DNA form, the CDR3 reads TGTGCCAGCTTCGGGGGGCCTGAAGCTTTCTTT. Amino acids: CASFGGPEAFF.

J is TRBJ2-1 and V is TRBV4-1, with TRBD1 identical over 8 bases. J gave up 6 bases and V 0 bases, and 7 bases lay outside the gene matches. CDR1 is MGHRA, CDR2 YSYEKL, per germline. The CDR3 extends over 16 amino acids. The CDR3 DNA sequence: TGCGCCAGCAGCCAAGATGACGGACAGGGTGGCAATGAGCAGTTCTTC. Amino acid sequence: CASSQDDGQGGNEQFF.

This clone was observed a single time. The V and J genes are TRBV7-2 and TRBJ2-2; D ambiguous. The V end lost 1 base, the J end lost 7 bases, and 10 bases lay between the germline ends. The germline CDR1 and CDR2 sequences are SGHTA and FQGNSA. The CDR3 totals 14 residues. CDR3 residues: CASSLEILGGELFF. The CDR3 DNA is TGTGCCAGCAGCTTAGAAATCCTCGGCGGGGAGCTGTTTTTT.

The CDR3: CASSWGLAGAYEQYF. The CDR3 coding sequence is TGTGCCAGCAGTTGGGGACTAGCGGGAGCCTACGAGCAGTACTTC. J is TRBJ2-7 and V is TRBV27; 14 bases fit TRBD2. CDR1 and CDR2 from the germline V gene are MNHEY and SMNVEV (reference sequence). The CDR3 has 15 amino acids. V shed 4 bases, J shed 2 bases, and the junction held 1 base outside the gene matches.

The CDR3 spells CASSLEIKTDSYEQYF. CDR3 DNA: TGTGCCAGCAGTCTCGAGATTAAAACGGACTCCTACGAGCAGTACTTC. The rearrangement links TRBV28 to TRBJ2-7, with D hard to call. The length of the CDR3 is 16 residues. Trimming left V 5 bases short and J 0 bases short, with 17 bases between. The germline gives CDR1 MDHEN, CDR2 SYDVKM. Full variable domain (outside the CDR3, taken from reference TRBV28 and TRBJ2-7): DVKVTQSSRYLVKRTGEKVFLECVQDMDHENMFWYRQDPGLGLRLIYFSYDVKMKEKGDIPEGYSVSREKKERFSLILESASTNQTSMYLCASSLEIKTDSYEQYFGPGTRLTVT.

In nucleotides, the CDR3 is TGTGCCAGCAGCTTAGAAGGGTCGCCTTGGTACTACGAGCAGTACTTC. As protein: CASSLEGSPWYYEQYF. The gene calls are TRBV7-2 and TRBJ2-7; D unclear. Germline CDR1 reads SGHTA; CDR2 reads FQGNSA. The CDR3 spans 16 residues. Trimming removed 1 base at V and 3 bases at J, with 16 bases between.

The CDR3 here is CASSLALGGAYGYTF. DNA of the CDR3: TGCGCCAGCAGCTTGGCCCTAGGGGGCGCCTATGGCTACACCTTC. The gene calls are TRBV5-1 and TRBJ1-2; TRBD1 aligns across 7 bases. Germline loops: CDR1 SGHRS, CDR2 YFSETQ. V was pared by 0 bases and J by 4 bases, with 6 bases of the junction left unmatched. This CDR3 region has 15 residues.

This rearrangement joins TRBV30 to TRBJ2-3; a possible D gene is TRBD2 (6 bases). The V end lost 1 base, the J end lost 2 bases, and 16 bases lay between the germline ends. Looked up from germline, CDR1 is GTSNPN and CDR2 is SVGIG (reference sequence). This CDR3 has 16 amino acids. In DNA form, the CDR3 reads TGTGCCTGGAGTGACGATAGCGGAGGGCTCACAGATACGCAGTATTTT. This gives the protein CAWSDDSGGLTDTQYF. The full variable domain, completed using reference TRBV30 and TRBJ2-3, is SQTIHQWPATLVQPVGSPLSLECTVEGTSNPNLYWYRQAAGRGLQLLFYSVGIGQISSEVPQNLSASRPQDRQFILSSKKLLLSDSGFYLCAWSDDSGGLTDTQYFGPGTRLTVL.

The J gene is TRBJ1-2, the V gene TRBV7-9; the D gene is possibly TRBD1 (5 bases). V was trimmed by 4 bases and J by 8 bases, leaving 14 bases between them. CDR3 length equals 13 residues. Germline V lookup: CDR1 SEHNR, CDR2 FQNEAQ (reference sequence). CDR3 sequence: CASSSGTFSGYTF. CDR3 bases: TGTGCCAGCAGCTCAGGGACTTTCTCCGGCTACACCTTC. The complete variable domain, with remaining parts taken from reference TRBV7-9 and TRBJ1-2, reads DTGVSQNPRHKITKRGQNVTFRCDPISEHNRLYWYRQTLGQGPEFLTYFQNEAQLEKSRLLSDRFSAERPKGSFSTLEIQRTEQGDSAMYLCASSSGTFSGYTFGSGTRLTVV.